Listed here is a single T cell receptor beta chain. The data derive from a study of shared clonotypes between healthy human individuals. V was cut by 10 bases and J by 7 bases, with 16 bases left in between. CDR3 length equals 12 residues. Germline lookup yields CDR1 MDHEN and CDR2 SYDVKM. The table came from immunoSEQ multiplex PCR; TCRdb's copy has only in-frame clones and leaves some out. The table lists under 1,100,000 clones, more than 65% of them singletons. This chain joins TRBV28 and TRBJ1-2, with D possibly being TRBD1 (6 bases). The clonotype was recovered from a man in his late teens or twenties in good health. Sequences were obtained from memory CD4+ T cells sorted from blood. Subset here: CD45RA-negative fraction. The CDR3 is CAIQQGSSGYTF. Here the CDR3 DNA reads TGTGCCATACAACAGGGTTCATCTGGCTACACCTTC.